The 17 T cell receptor beta chains given below trace back to one sample, sequenced in a study of molecular identifiers for immune sequencing clone quantification. In TCRdb, the PCR reads were re-called with MiXCR into one record per CDR3 protein. The sample yields approximately 630,000 distinct CDR3 sequences, less than 30% seen once. Sequencing used naive CD8+ T cells from blood, with Jurkat cell RNA spiked in. Noted subset: FACS-sorted CD8+CD4-CCR7+CD45RA+ naive T cells. Source of these receptors: a human donor in good health. Some libraries in this study had Jurkat cell RNA spiked in.

Remarks on this clonotype: A single base separates this from a much larger clone, so it may be a read error. The chain uses TRBV5-1 and TRBJ2-7; D is perhaps TRBD1 (5 bases). The CDR3 totals 15 residues. V was shortened by 4 bases and J by 2 bases, with 16 bases between the two germline ends. Germline CDR1 SGHRS, CDR2 YFSETQ. In nucleotides, the CDR3 is TGCGCCAGCAGCCCGGTCAGGGCCATTGCCTACGAGCAGTACTTC. Its translation is CASSPVRAIAYEQYF.

This clonotype has just a few counts. The V call is TRBV5-6, the J call TRBJ1-1; D unclear. Germline V gives CDR1 SGHDT, CDR2 YYEEEE. This CDR3 contains 15 residues. Trimming shortened V by 2 bases and J by 5 bases, and 16 bases separated the two germline ends. CDR3 sequence: CASSFWAAWDTEAFF. The DNA of the CDR3 is TGTGCCAGCAGCTTCTGGGCGGCTTGGGATACTGAAGCTTTCTTT.

This clonotype was found many times. V usage is TRBV6-2 or TRBV6-3 and J usage is TRBJ2-3; 8 bases align to TRBD2. The CDR3 length is 14 residues. CDR1 is MNHEY, CDR2 SVGEGT, per germline. J was trimmed by 3 bases and V by 5 bases; bases with no gene match: 4. This chain's CDR3 is CASSRRLATDTQYF. CDR3 coding DNA: TGTGCCAGCAGTCGGCGACTAGCGACAGATACGCAGTATTTT.

Ten or more counts support this clonotype. J is TRBJ2-5 and V is TRBV7-2; D unresolved. The CDR3 extends over 14 amino acids. With 2 bases removed from V and 1 base from J, the gap between germline ends came to 8 bases. The germline V gene has CDR1 SGHTA and CDR2 FQGNSA. The CDR3 spells CASSLSLLQETQYF. The CDR3 DNA follows: TGTGCCAGCAGCTTATCGCTCCTCCAAGAGACCCAGTACTTC.

Turning to this clonotype: An end of the junction does not agree with germline; a read error may underlie this. This chain uses TRBV4-1 with TRBJ2-5, with a weak D call TRBD1 (6 bases). CDR1 MGHRA and CDR2 YSYEKL come from the germline V gene. The CDR3 is 17 residues long. In nucleotides, the CDR3 is TGCTCCAGCAGTCAACTGGCCGGGACAATTAACCAAGACACCCAGTACTTT. The encoded protein is CSSSQLAGTINQDTQYF.

This clonotype was seen only a few times. This chain uses TRBV15 with TRBJ2-1; no firm D call. Germline V lookup: CDR1 LNHNV, CDR2 YYDKDF (reference sequence). V lost 3 bases and J lost 0, with 3 bases in between. The CDR3 sequence is 13 residues long. The CDR3 loop is CATSSSSYNEQFF. Here the CDR3 DNA reads TGTGCCACCAGCAGTAGCTCCTACAATGAGCAGTTCTTC.

The table lists this clonotype with many counts. CDR3 DNA sequence: TGCAGTGCTAGCGGGAGTTGGACAGATACGCAGTATTTT. Translation: CSASGSWTDTQYF. The chain uses TRBV20-1 and TRBJ2-3, with D possibly matching TRBD2 (6 bases). V shed 3 bases and J shed 3 bases, with 10 bases lying between them. The CDR3 runs 13 residues. Germline values: CDR1 DFQATT, CDR2 SNEGSKA (reference sequence).

This clonotype occurred many times. The J gene is TRBJ2-3, the V gene TRBV4-1; maybe TRBD1 (5 bases). Germline V lookup: CDR1 MGHRA, CDR2 YSYEKL. V gave up 3 bases and J gave up 2 bases, with 15 bases separating them. This CDR3 has 16 residues. The CDR3 is CASSQRQGLTTDTQYF. The CDR3 DNA is TGCGCCAGCAGCCAGAGGCAGGGTCTTACCACAGATACGCAGTATTTT.

This clonotype has a count of ten or more. The chain combines TRBV5-1 with TRBJ2-3; 11 bases align to TRBD1. This CDR3 has 16 amino acids. The V gene end was trimmed by 4 bases and the J gene end by 3 bases; junction bases not matched to a gene: 7. Looked up from germline, CDR1 is SGHRS and CDR2 is YFSETQ. The CDR3 loop reads CASSTWTGGATDTQYF. The DNA of the CDR3 is TGCGCCAGCAGCACGTGGACAGGGGGCGCGACAGATACGCAGTATTTT.

This clonotype came up a few times. This rearrangement joins TRBV30 to TRBJ2-2, with D unresolved. The CDR3 is 13 residues long. CDR1 and CDR2 (germline): GTSNPN, SVGIG (reference sequence). Between the trimmed V and J ends, which lost 0 bases and 7 bases, there was a span of 9 bases. CDR3 sequence: CAWSVRQDGELFF. CDR3 bases: TGTGCCTGGAGTGTACGGCAGGACGGGGAGCTGTTTTTT.

This clonotype turned up a few times. This chain joins TRBV5-6 and TRBJ2-2, with D perhaps being TRBD1 or TRBD2 (5 bases each). This CDR3 is 15 amino acids long. Trimming left V 4 bases short and J 5 bases short, with 15 bases between. The germline CDR1 and CDR2 sequences are SGHDT and YYEEEE. The DNA for the CDR3 is TGTGCCAGCAGCCTTAGGGACCTCCTGACCGGGGAGCTGTTTTTT. Translating gives CASSLRDLLTGELFF.

This clonotype appeared a few times. The chain is built from TRBV29-1 and TRBJ2-2; D not resolved. The CDR3 extends over 11 amino acids. The germline gives CDR1 SQVTM, CDR2 ANQGSEA. V was trimmed by 3 bases and J by 5 bases, leaving 4 bases between them. CDR3 residues: CSVERTGELFF. DNA of the CDR3: TGCAGCGTTGAGAGGACCGGGGAGCTGTTTTTT.

The chain joins TRBV27 to TRBJ2-2, with 11 bases identical to TRBD2. The CDR3 runs 18 residues. V lost 6 bases, J lost 4 bases, and 13 bases stayed unmatched. Germline lookup yields CDR1 MNHEY and CDR2 SMNVEV (reference sequence). The CDR3 bases are TGTGCCAGCAGCCCAACCCACGCTAGCGGGGGGTCCACCGGGGAGCTGTTTTTT. It encodes CASSPTHASGGSTGELFF.

Ten or more counts support this clonotype. In DNA form, the CDR3 reads TGTGCCAGCCGACCCCTCGGGGGTCCTGGGGCCAACGTCCTGACTTTC. This gives the protein CASRPLGGPGANVLTF. The chain carries TRBV6-5 and TRBJ2-6; D possibly corresponds to TRBD2 (6 bases). CDR3 size: 16 residues. V dropped 8 bases and J dropped 2 bases, with 16 bases sitting between them. In germline, CDR1 is MNHEY, CDR2 SVGAGI.

The J gene is TRBJ2-1, the V gene TRBV6-2 or TRBV6-3; D might be TRBD2 (6 bases). The CDR3 has 14 amino acids. Germline V lookup: CDR1 MNHEY, CDR2 SVGEGT. The germline V and J ends were trimmed by 3 bases and 4 bases, with 10 bases remaining between them. CDR3 residues: CASSYGGIYNEQFF. In nucleotides, the CDR3 is TGTGCCAGCAGTTATGGGGGGATATACAATGAGCAGTTCTTC.

This clonotype was recorded many times. The chain employs TRBV2 and TRBJ2-7; the match to TRBD1 covers 7 bases. The CDR3 sequence is 13 residues long. CDR1 and CDR2 from the germline V gene are SNHLY and FYNNEI. Germline trimming cut 6 bases from V and 6 bases from J; bases unmatched to any gene: 8. CDR3: CASRSGTALEQYF. The CDR3 region has the DNA TGTGCCAGCAGATCCGGGACAGCCCTCGAGCAGTACTTC.

Comments on this clonotype: The conserved final phenylalanine or tryptophan is absent from the CDR3, which likely points to a read error. This chain connects TRBV28 to TRBJ2-5; 10 bases line up with TRBD2. Germline CDR1 MDHEN, CDR2 SYDVKM. J was trimmed by 5 bases and V by 3 bases; bases with no gene match: 6. CDR3 size: 15 residues. CDR3 region: CASSFLAGDRETQYS. The DNA for the CDR3 is TGTGCCAGCAGTTTCCTAGCGGGAGATCGGGAGACCCAGTACTCC.